These 5 T cell receptor beta chains were sequenced from one sample in a study of blood T cell repertoires in COVID-19. TCRdb's copy holds only in-frame clones and misses some; the assay was immunoSEQ multiplex PCR. Of roughly 50,000 clones in the sample, 84% were seen once. Sequencing was carried out using peripheral blood. The receptors originated from a woman aged 80 or over with acute or convalescent COVID-19.

In its sample, this clone was seen once. V gene TRBV7-2 combines with J gene TRBJ1-2; 10 bases map to TRBD1. This CDR3 region has 14 residues. Germline V gives CDR1 SGHTA, CDR2 FQGNSA. The trim removed 5 bases at V and 6 bases at J, leaving 6 bases unmatched. Written as DNA, the CDR3 is TGTGCCAGCAGCCTAGACAGGGGGCTTGATGGCTACACCTTC. Its translation is CASSLDRGLDGYTF.

The J gene is TRBJ2-6, the V gene TRBV5-6; D not certain. Deletions cut 0 bases from V and 0 bases from J, with 4 bases between. The CDR3 is 15 amino acids. CDR1 is SGHDT, CDR2 YYEEEE, per germline. The DNA of the CDR3 is TGTGCCAGCAGCTTGGACGGCTCTGGGGCCAACGTCCTGACTTTC. Translation gives CASSLDGSGANVLTF.

This chain joins TRBV19 and TRBJ1-2; D not certain. The V gene lost 0 bases and the J gene lost 7 bases, with 15 bases spanning the gap. Germline assignment: CDR1 LNHDA and CDR2 SQIVND (reference sequence). The CDR3 is 15 amino acids. The CDR3 nucleotides read TGTGCCAGTAGTATAGAAGCGCAGCTTGTTTCTGGCTACACCTTC. Its translation is CASSIEAQLVSGYTF.

This chain links TRBV7-2 with TRBJ2-7; D not certain. The CDR3 loop spans 14 amino acids. V was trimmed by 5 bases and J by 3 bases, leaving 14 bases between them. Germline V gene sequence: CDR1 SGHTA, CDR2 FQGNSA. The CDR3: CASSQNQGGYEQYF. CDR3 coding DNA: TGTGCCAGCAGCCAGAACCAAGGCGGCTACGAGCAGTACTTC.

The chain recombines TRBV27 with TRBJ2-7; 8 bases match TRBD1. Germline CDR1 reads MNHEY; CDR2 reads SMNVEV (reference sequence). Germline trimming cut 8 bases from V and 6 bases from J; bases unmatched to any gene: 6. This CDR3 has 12 residues. CDR3 residues: CASRDRSSEQYF. The CDR3 nucleotides are TGTGCCAGCCGGGACAGGTCCAGCGAGCAGTACTTC.